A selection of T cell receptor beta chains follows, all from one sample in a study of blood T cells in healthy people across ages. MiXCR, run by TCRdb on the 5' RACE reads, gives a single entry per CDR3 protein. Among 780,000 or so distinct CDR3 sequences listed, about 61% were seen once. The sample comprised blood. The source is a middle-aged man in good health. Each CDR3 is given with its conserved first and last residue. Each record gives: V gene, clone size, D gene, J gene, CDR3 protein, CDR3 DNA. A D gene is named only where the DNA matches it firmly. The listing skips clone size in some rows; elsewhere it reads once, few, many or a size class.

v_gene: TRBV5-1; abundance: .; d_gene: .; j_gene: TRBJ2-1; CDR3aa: CASSLTGGTSYNEQFF; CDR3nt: TGCGCCAGCAGCTTGACAGGCGGGACCTCCTACAATGAGCAGTTCTTC
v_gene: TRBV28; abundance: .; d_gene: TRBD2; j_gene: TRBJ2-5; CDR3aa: CASSSLAGAFQETQYF; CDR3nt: TGTGCCAGCAGTTCTCTAGCGGGAGCTTTCCAAGAGACCCAGTACTTC
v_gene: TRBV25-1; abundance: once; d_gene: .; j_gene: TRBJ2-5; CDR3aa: CASSEFLETQYF; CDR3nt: TGTGCCAGCAGTGAATTCTTAGAGACCCAGTACTTC
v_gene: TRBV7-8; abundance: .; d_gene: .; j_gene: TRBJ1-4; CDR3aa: CASSSTGGGNEKLFF; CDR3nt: TGTGCCAGCAGCTCGACCGGGGGCGGCAATGAAAAACTGTTTTTT
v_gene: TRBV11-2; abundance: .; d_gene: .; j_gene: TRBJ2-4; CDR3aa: CASSPPLNAIAKNIQYF; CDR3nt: TGTGCCAGCAGCCCCCCCCTAAACGCTATAGCCAAAAACATTCAGTACTTC
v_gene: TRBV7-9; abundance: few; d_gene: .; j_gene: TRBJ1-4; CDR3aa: CASRGNLATNEKLFF; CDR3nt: TGTGCCAGCAGGGGGAATTTGGCAACTAATGAAAAACTGTTTTTT
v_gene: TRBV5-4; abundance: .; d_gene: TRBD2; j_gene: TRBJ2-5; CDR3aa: CASSPAGGYQETQYF; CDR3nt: TGTGCCAGCAGCCCCGCGGGGGGATACCAAGAGACCCAGTACTTC
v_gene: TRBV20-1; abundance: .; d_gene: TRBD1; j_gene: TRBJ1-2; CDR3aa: CSAGEDRVFLGYTF; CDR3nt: TGCAGTGCTGGCGAGGACAGGGTATTTCTTGGCTACACCTTC
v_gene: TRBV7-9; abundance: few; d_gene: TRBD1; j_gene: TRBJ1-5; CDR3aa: CASSPGQGTNQPQHF; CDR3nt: TGTGCCAGCAGCCCGGGACAGGGGACTAATCAGCCCCAGCATTTT
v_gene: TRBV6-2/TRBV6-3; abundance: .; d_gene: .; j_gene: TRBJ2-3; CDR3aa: CASRPSSDTQYF; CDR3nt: TGTGCCAGCAGGCCTAGCTCAGATACGCAGTATTTT
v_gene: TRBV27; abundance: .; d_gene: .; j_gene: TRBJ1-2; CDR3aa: CASTPLSNRRDQLVYGYTF; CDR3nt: TGTGCCAGCACGCCCCTATCCAATAGGAGGGATCAACTCGTCTATGGCTACACCTTC
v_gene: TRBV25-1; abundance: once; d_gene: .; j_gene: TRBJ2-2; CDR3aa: CASSELEGDRRTGELFF; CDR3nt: TGTGCCAGCAGTGAGTTGGAAGGGGACCGCCGTACCGGGGAGCTGTTTTTT
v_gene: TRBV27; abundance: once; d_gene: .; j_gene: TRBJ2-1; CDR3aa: CASSLGNRYKQFF; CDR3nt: TGTGCCAGCAGTTTGGGGAACAGGTATAAGCAGTTCTTC
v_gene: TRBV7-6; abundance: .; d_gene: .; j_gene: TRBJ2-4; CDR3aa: CASSLGTAHGGNIQYF; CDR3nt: TGTGCCAGCAGCTTAGGGACAGCCCATGGGGGAAACATTCAGTACTTC
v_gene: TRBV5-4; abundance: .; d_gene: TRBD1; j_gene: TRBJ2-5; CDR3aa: CASSFRQGIMETQYF; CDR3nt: TGTGCCAGCAGCTTCAGACAGGGTATAATGGAGACCCAGTACTTC
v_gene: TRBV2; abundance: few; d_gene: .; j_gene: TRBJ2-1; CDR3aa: CASGYLLAGEQFF; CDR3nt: TGTGCCAGCGGGTATTTATTAGCAGGAGAGCAGTTCTTC
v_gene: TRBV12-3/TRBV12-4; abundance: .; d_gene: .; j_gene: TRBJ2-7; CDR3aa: CASRSEGGNYEQYF; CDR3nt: TGTGCCAGCAGAAGCGAGGGGGGTAACTACGAGCAGTACTTC